This passage covers 19 T cell receptor beta chains from one sample sequenced in a study of cytomegalovirus exposure and HLA in healthy donors. PCR used 60 Vbeta primers and 13 Jbeta primers. Produced via immunoSEQ multiplex PCR; TCRdb's table is partial and in-frame only. The sample records about 140,000 clones, 73% being singletons. Input material: PBMCs. The origin of the receptors is a human donor in good health.

This clone was recorded only once. V usage is TRBV7-6 and J usage is TRBJ2-5, with TRBD2 matching over 7 bases. Trimming at V came to 5 bases and at J to 5 bases, leaving 5 bases not matched to a gene. This CDR3 has 13 amino acids. In germline, CDR1 is SGHVS, CDR2 FNYEAQ. CDR3 sequence: CASSTNSGETQYF. CDR3 nucleotide sequence: TGTGCCAGCAGCACAAATAGCGGGGAGACCCAGTACTTC.

The chain joins TRBV18 to TRBJ1-1, with TRBD1 identical over 7 bases. Germline values: CDR1 KGHSH, CDR2 LQKENI. The CDR3 is 14 residues long. V lost 3 bases, J lost 4 bases, and 5 bases stayed unmatched. CDR3 sequence (DNA): TGTGCCAGCTCACCGGGCAGGGGGACCACTGAAGCTTTCTTT. Its translation is CASSPGRGTTEAFF.

This rearrangement joins TRBV21-1 to TRBJ2-7; the table calls TRBD2, which could not be checked here. TRBV21-1 is termed a pseudogene. The CDR3 loop spans 16 amino acids. CDR3 DNA: TGTGCCAGCAGCAAAAAATCGGGAAGGAGCCTATACGAGCAGTACTTC. This sequence encodes CASSKKSGRSLYEQYF.

V and J are TRBV4-1 and TRBJ2-7; 9 bases map to TRBD1. Germline lookup yields CDR1 MGHRA and CDR2 YSYEKL. The CDR3 loop spans 15 amino acids. V lost 3 bases, J lost 3 bases, and 6 bases stayed unmatched. The CDR3 is CASSHPGTGYYEQYF. CDR3 DNA: TGCGCCAGCAGCCATCCCGGGACAGGGTACTACGAGCAGTACTTC.

This sequence joins TRBV6-6 and TRBJ1-5, with D possibly being TRBD1 (5 bases). Trimming shortened V by 5 bases and J by 0 bases, and 8 bases separated the two germline ends. The CDR3 is made up of 14 amino acids. Germline CDR1 reads MNHNY; CDR2 reads SVGAGI (reference sequence). Here the CDR3 reads CASSPTDSNQPQHF. For the CDR3, the DNA is TGTGCCAGCAGTCCGACAGATAGCAATCAGCCCCAGCATTTT.

The CDR3 DNA sequence: TGTGCCAGCAGGGCCGGGACACTCGCTTTCTTT. This translates into CASRAGTLAFF. V gene TRBV6-5 combines with J gene TRBJ1-1, with TRBD1 as a possible D gene (6 bases). The V end was cut by 6 bases, the J end by 11 bases, with 13 bases between. Germline V gene lookup returns CDR1 MNHEY and CDR2 SVGAGI. CDR3 length: 11 amino acids.

The chain is built from TRBV2 and TRBJ2-6, with a weak D call TRBD1 (6 bases). V was trimmed by 4 bases and J by 4 bases, leaving 11 bases between them. The length of the CDR3 is 15 residues. Germline V lookup: CDR1 SNHLY, CDR2 FYNNEI. This chain's CDR3 is CASSVLGAGANVLTF. In nucleotides, the CDR3 is TGTGCCAGCAGTGTTCTGGGGGCAGGGGCCAACGTCCTGACTTTC. Filled out from reference TRBV2 and TRBJ2-6, the complete variable domain reads EPEVTQTPSHQVTQMGQEVILRCVPISNHLYFYWYRQILGQKVEFLVSFYNNEISEKSEIFDDQFSVERPDGSNFTLKIRSTKLEDSAMYFCASSVLGAGANVLTFGAGSRLTVL.

The genes are TRBV5-1 and TRBJ2-1, with 11 nucleotides matching TRBD1. V lost 6 bases and J lost 4; bases outside the gene matches: 6. The CDR3 sequence is 15 residues long. Germline lookup yields CDR1 SGHRS and CDR2 YFSETQ. CDR3: CASTTGTGGYNEQFF. The CDR3 bases are TGCGCCAGCACCACCGGGACAGGGGGATACAATGAGCAGTTCTTC.

The chain couples TRBV19 to TRBJ2-1; D is perhaps TRBD2 (5 bases). V lost 6 bases and J lost 6, with 12 bases in between. This CDR3 contains 13 residues. CDR1 and CDR2 (germline): LNHDA, SQIVND (reference sequence). The CDR3 loop reads CASSLLAGNEQFF. CDR3 DNA: TGTGCCAGTAGCCTCCTAGCTGGCAATGAGCAGTTCTTC.

This clone was seen only a few times. As DNA, the CDR3 is TGTGCCAGCAGTTACAAACTAGCGGGTAGGGAGCAGTTCTTC. Translation: CASSYKLAGREQFF. The chain uses TRBV6-5 and TRBJ2-1; TRBD2 matches at 9 bases. The CDR3 has 14 residues. V was pared by 2 bases and J by 10 bases, with 6 bases of the junction left unmatched. Germline CDR1 and CDR2: MNHEY and SVGAGI.

The gene calls are TRBV7-2 and TRBJ1-4; 8 nucleotides match TRBD1. The CDR3 is 16 amino acids. Trimming cost V 5 bases and J 2 bases; bases outside gene matches: 7. Germline values: CDR1 SGHTA, CDR2 FQGNSA. The CDR3 nucleotides are TGTGCCAGCAGCCTTGGCAGGGGGCCCACTAATGAAAAACTGTTTTTT. This codes for CASSLGRGPTNEKLFF.

The V gene is TRBV9, the J gene TRBJ1-1; maybe TRBD1 (6 bases). V dropped 2 bases and J dropped 3 bases, with 14 bases sitting between them. This CDR3 has 15 residues. Germline CDR1 is SGDLS and CDR2 is YYNGEE. The CDR3 coding sequence is TGTGCCAGCAGCGTCTTAGGACAGCCCGACACTGAAGCTTTCTTT. Its translation is CASSVLGQPDTEAFF.

This clone has more than one count but fewer than ten. This chain links TRBV4-1 with TRBJ1-4, with D unclear. The V gene's germline CDR1 is MGHRA and CDR2 YSYEKL. V was trimmed by 4 bases and J by 7 bases, leaving 10 bases between them. The CDR3 totals 13 residues. The CDR3 is CASSPTHGEKLFF. CDR3 nucleotide sequence: TGCGCCAGCAGCCCTACGCACGGTGAAAAACTGTTTTTT.

The chain carries TRBV6-1 and TRBJ2-3, with 7 positions matching TRBD2. V was clipped by 6 bases and J by 4 bases; unmatched bases: 7. Per germline, CDR1 MNHNS and CDR2 SASEGT. CDR3 length equals 14 residues. The CDR3 here is CASSVRGRADTQYF. CDR3 in DNA: TGTGCCAGCAGCGTCCGGGGGAGGGCAGATACGCAGTATTTT.

A few counts support this clone. The rearrangement links TRBV5-1 to TRBJ2-5, with TRBD2 matching over 8 bases. The junction had 17 bases not matched to a gene; V was cut back by 7 bases and J by 3 bases. The germline V gene encodes CDR1 SGHRS and CDR2 YFSETQ. This CDR3 contains 17 residues. The CDR3 region has the DNA TGCGCCAGCCGGCGAGGGGAGGCGGGGGGTCGGGAAGAGACCCAGTACTTC. It translates to CASRRGEAGGREETQYF.

The chain recombines TRBV28 with TRBJ1-5; a possible D gene is TRBD1 (6 bases). The ends were cut back, 2 bases at V and 6 bases at J, with 17 bases in the middle. Per the germline V gene, CDR1 is MDHEN and CDR2 is SYDVKM. The CDR3 is made up of 16 amino acids. The CDR3 reads CASSLGGAGRGQPQHF. The CDR3 nucleotides read TGTGCCAGCAGTTTAGGGGGGGCAGGGAGAGGTCAGCCCCAGCATTTT.

This clone was seen once. J is TRBJ1-3 and V is TRBV5-5; D gene uncertain. The CDR3 extends over 15 amino acids. From germline, CDR1 is SGHKS and CDR2 YYEKEE (reference sequence). V was shortened by 4 bases and J by 0 bases, with 11 bases between the two germline ends. The CDR3 here is CASSPTPASGNTIYF. The CDR3 DNA reads TGTGCCAGCAGCCCGACACCGGCCTCTGGAAACACCATATATTTT.

In DNA form, the CDR3 reads TGTGCCAGCAGCTTGGTTGGGAGTAGCGCAGATACGCAGTATTTT. Its protein is CASSLVGSSADTQYF. V usage is TRBV5-4 and J usage is TRBJ2-3, with D perhaps TRBD2 (5 bases). CDR3 length equals 15 residues. V lost 0 bases to trimming and J lost 4 bases, with 12 bases between them. Germline V gene lookup returns CDR1 SGHNT and CDR2 YYREEE (reference sequence).

The chain couples TRBV10-3 to TRBJ1-3; D perhaps matches TRBD1 (6 bases). The CDR3 loop spans 13 amino acids. V lost 8 bases, J lost 2 bases, and 10 bases lay in between. Germline CDR1 reads ENHRY; CDR2 reads SYGVKD. The CDR3 region has the DNA TGTGCCATCCAGGGGACGGCTGGAAACACCATATATTTT. Translating gives CAIQGTAGNTIYF.